The 13 T cell receptor beta chains in this list originate from one sample, sequenced in a study of vaccination and CD4 T cells after COVID-19. Cultured CD4+ T-cell DNA underwent Oncomine TCR Beta short-read sequencing. TCRdb analysed the PCR reads with MiXCR anew, one entry per CDR3 protein. The table has approximately 20,000 distinct CDR3 sequences, roughly half seen once. Their recognized antigens are unknown. As to treatment: approximately 11-day PBMC culture with coronavirus spike peptide pools or control peptides (ViraFEST assay). The starting material was CD4+ T cells from blood, cultured in vitro, obtained after SARS-CoV-2 vaccination. The receptor set was obtained from a human donor who had recovered from COVID-19.

The chain couples TRBV6-5 to TRBJ2-7; 13 bases are a match to TRBD2. V trimming: 2 bases; J trimming: 4 bases; junction bases outside the gene matches: 5. Germline V CDR1 and CDR2: MNHEY, SVGAGI. This CDR3 has 16 amino acids. The CDR3, as DNA: TGTGCCAGCAGTTACGGCAGGACTAGCGGGAGATACGAGCAGTACTTC. Translation: CASSYGRTSGRYEQYF.

J is TRBJ2-2 and V is TRBV20-1; D perhaps matches TRBD2 (5 bases). Deletions cut 0 bases from V and 1 base from J, with 9 bases between. The CDR3 consists of 15 residues. The V gene's germline CDR1 is DFQATT and CDR2 SNEGSKA (reference sequence). As DNA, the CDR3 is TGCAGTGCTAGAGATATAGCGAAGAACACCGGGGAGCTGTTTTTT. Its protein is CSARDIAKNTGELFF.

This rearrangement joins TRBV5-1 to TRBJ1-1; TRBD1 is a possible D gene (5 bases). The germline CDR1 and CDR2 sequences are SGHRS and YFSETQ. V gave up 4 bases and J gave up 0 bases, with 10 bases separating them. There are 14 residues in the CDR3. CDR3 in amino acids: CASSKDRLNTEAFF. Written as DNA, the CDR3 is TGCGCCAGCAGCAAAGACAGACTGAACACTGAAGCTTTCTTT.

The genes are TRBV7-2 and TRBJ2-1; 7 bases agree with TRBD2. This CDR3 has 14 residues. V trimming: 0 bases; J trimming: 9 bases; junction bases outside the gene matches: 5. Germline CDR1 and CDR2: SGHTA and FQGNSA. The DNA for the CDR3 is TGTGCCAGCAGCTTAGCGAGCGGGATAGGTGAGCAGTTCTTC. It translates to CASSLASGIGEQFF.

V usage is TRBV19 and J usage is TRBJ1-5; D remains ambiguous. This CDR3 has 16 amino acids. The germline V gene has CDR1 LNHDA and CDR2 SQIVND (reference sequence). V was pared by 0 bases and J by 3 bases, with 12 bases between. CDR3 coding DNA: TGTGCCAGTAGTATAGATACCGGGCAGATCAATCAGCCCCAGCATTTT. Its translation is CASSIDTGQINQPQHF.

The rearrangement joins TRBV10-3 to TRBJ2-1; D remains unclear. CDR1 and CDR2 (germline): ENHRY, SYGVKD. This CDR3 has 13 amino acids. V dropped 10 bases and J dropped 5 bases, with 15 bases sitting between them. The DNA of the CDR3 is TGTGCCACGTATTCGCGGAGTGACAATGAGCAGTTCTTC. This sequence encodes CATYSRSDNEQFF.

J is TRBJ2-7 and V is TRBV7-2; either TRBD1 or TRBD2 may fit D (5 bases each). Germline V gives CDR1 SGHTA, CDR2 FQGNSA. This CDR3 contains 16 residues. Trimming cost V 5 bases and J 2 bases, with 19 bases left between them. The CDR3 DNA reads TGTGCCAGCAGCCCAGCCGGGACGTCCACCGCCTACGAGCAGTACTTC. This translates into CASSPAGTSTAYEQYF.

The chain combines TRBV10-1 with TRBJ2-3; 7 positions agree with TRBD1. V lost 6 bases and J lost 1; bases outside the gene matches: 7. Germline CDR1 is WNHNN and CDR2 is SYGVQD (reference sequence). The CDR3 sequence is 15 residues long. CDR3 region: CASSGTGQGTDTQYF. The DNA of the CDR3 is TGCGCCAGCAGCGGGACCGGACAGGGCACAGATACGCAGTATTTT.

This chain uses TRBV19 with TRBJ1-5; 8 bases fit TRBD1. The CDR3 length is 16 residues. The ends lost 6 bases at V and 4 bases at J; junction bases unmatched: 11. The germline gives CDR1 LNHDA, CDR2 SQIVND (reference sequence). The CDR3 sequence: CASSPTGEGSNQPQHF. In DNA form, the CDR3 reads TGTGCCAGTAGCCCGACAGGGGAAGGTAGTAATCAGCCCCAGCATTTT.

The chain uses TRBV5-4 and TRBJ2-7, with a possible D match to TRBD2 (6 bases). Germline assignment: CDR1 SGHNT and CDR2 YYREEE (reference sequence). V lost 0 bases, J lost 6 bases, and 10 bases lay in between. The CDR3 is 13 residues long. The CDR3 protein is CASSLVLASEQYF. CDR3 in DNA: TGTGCCAGCAGCTTGGTGCTAGCGTCCGAGCAGTACTTC.

The CDR3 spells CSARDRTGVVGNQPQHF. The CDR3 DNA is TGCAGTGCTAGAGATAGGACAGGGGTAGTTGGTAATCAGCCCCAGCATTTT. The chain joins TRBV20-1 to TRBJ1-5, with TRBD1 matching 9 bases. Germline assignment: CDR1 DFQATT and CDR2 SNEGSKA (reference sequence). The CDR3 runs 17 residues. V lost 0 bases and J lost 4; bases outside the gene matches: 10.

This clonotype was observed a single time. V gene TRBV20-1 combines with J gene TRBJ2-5, with 7 bases aligning to TRBD1. Germline V gene sequence: CDR1 DFQATT, CDR2 SNEGSKA (reference sequence). The trim removed 6 bases at V and 5 bases at J, leaving 6 bases unmatched. CDR3 length equals 12 residues. The CDR3 nucleotides are TGCAGTGCATACACAGGGGTTGAGACCCAGTACTTC. It codes for CSAYTGVETQYF.

V and J are TRBV7-9 and TRBJ2-5, with a possible D match to TRBD2 (5 bases). Trimming pared 5 bases from V and 4 bases from J, leaving 14 bases between. In germline, CDR1 is SEHNR, CDR2 FQNEAQ (reference sequence). CDR3 length equals 14 residues. As DNA, the CDR3 is TGTGCCAGCAGCGCAGGAGTAGGAGGAGAGACCCAGTACTTC. This encodes CASSAGVGGETQYF. Variable domain in full (rest from reference TRBV7-9 and TRBJ2-5): DTGVSQNPRHKITKRGQNVTFRCDPISEHNRLYWYRQTLGQGPEFLTYFQNEAQLEKSRLLSDRFSAERPKGSFSTLEIQRTEQGDSAMYLCASSAGVGGETQYFGPGTRLLVL.